This T cell receptor beta chain was sequenced in a study of blood T cell repertoires in COVID-19. Study summary: The origin of the acute and convalescent COVID-19 samples was the United States, Italy and Spain. The cDNA or gDNA used as material had been derived from T cells, B-cell-depleted T cells, or PBMCs.

In the original processing: Nucleated cell number was recorded as an estimate derived from reference gene primer amplification. Repertoires were generated with immunoSEQ multiplex PCR, while TCRdb's copy carries only in-frame clones and drops some. That table is the source of V, J and clone size, and D and trimming were worked out from the DNA. This table has around 260,000 clones, about nine tenths appearing once. Trimming cost V 4 bases and J 4 bases; bases outside gene matches: 3. Germline-derived CDR1 and CDR2 are SGHTA and FQGTGA. This CDR3 region has 15 residues. The clonotype comes from a woman in her thirties or forties who had recovered from COVID-19. The sequencing sample was made of peripheral blood. The chain joins TRBV7-3 to TRBJ2-1; 11 nucleotides line up with TRBD2. DNA of the CDR3: TGTGCCAGCAGCTCGGGACTAGCGGCATACAATGAGCAGTTCTTC. It specifies CASSSGLAAYNEQFF.